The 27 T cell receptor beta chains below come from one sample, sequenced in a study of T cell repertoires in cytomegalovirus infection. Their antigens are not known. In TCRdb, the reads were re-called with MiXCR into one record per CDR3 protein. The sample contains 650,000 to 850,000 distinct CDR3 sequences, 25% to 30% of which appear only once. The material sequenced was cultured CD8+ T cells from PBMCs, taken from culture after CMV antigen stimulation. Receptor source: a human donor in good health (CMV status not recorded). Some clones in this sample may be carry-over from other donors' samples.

The chain's CDR3 is CASSQSGSTDTQYF. In DNA, the CDR3 is TGTGCCAGCAGCCAGTCTGGCAGCACAGATACGCAGTATTTT. The rearrangement uses TRBV7-2 and TRBJ2-3; D is undetermined. The V gene's germline CDR1 is SGHTA and CDR2 FQGNSA. CDR3 size: 14 residues. V lost 5 bases to trimming and J lost 0 bases, with 9 bases between them.

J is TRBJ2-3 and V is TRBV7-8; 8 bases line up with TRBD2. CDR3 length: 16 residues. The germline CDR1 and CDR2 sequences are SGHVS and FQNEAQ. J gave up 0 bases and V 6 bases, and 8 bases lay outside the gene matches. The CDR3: CASRDGGGGSTDTQYF. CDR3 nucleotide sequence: TGTGCCAGCAGGGACGGGGGGGGGGGCAGCACAGATACGCAGTATTTT.

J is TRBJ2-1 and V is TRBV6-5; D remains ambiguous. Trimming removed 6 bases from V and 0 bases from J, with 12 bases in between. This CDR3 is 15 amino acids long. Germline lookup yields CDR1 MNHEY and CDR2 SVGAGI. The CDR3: CASRVRSSSYNEQFF. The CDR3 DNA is TGTGCCAGCAGGGTCCGATCGAGCTCCTACAATGAGCAGTTCTTC.

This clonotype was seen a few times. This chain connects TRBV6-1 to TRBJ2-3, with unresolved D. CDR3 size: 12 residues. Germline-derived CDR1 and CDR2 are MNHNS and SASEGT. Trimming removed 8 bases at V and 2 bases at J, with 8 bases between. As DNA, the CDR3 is TGTGCCAGCTTTATAACCACAGATACGCAGTATTTT. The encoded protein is CASFITTDTQYF.

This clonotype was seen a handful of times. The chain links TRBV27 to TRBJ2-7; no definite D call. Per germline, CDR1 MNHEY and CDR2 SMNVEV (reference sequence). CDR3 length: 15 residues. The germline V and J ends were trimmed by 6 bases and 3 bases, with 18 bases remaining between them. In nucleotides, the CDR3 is TGTGCCAGCAGCTTCTCCACCGCCAGGCACTACGAGCAGTACTTC. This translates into CASSFSTARHYEQYF.

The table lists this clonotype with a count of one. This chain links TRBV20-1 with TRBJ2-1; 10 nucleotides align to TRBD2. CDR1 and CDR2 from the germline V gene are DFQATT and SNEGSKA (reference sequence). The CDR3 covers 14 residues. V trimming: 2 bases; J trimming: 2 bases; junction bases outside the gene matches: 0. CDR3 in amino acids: CSARLAGAYNEQFF. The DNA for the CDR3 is TGCAGTGCTAGACTAGCGGGGGCCTACAATGAGCAGTTCTTC.

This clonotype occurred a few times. CDR3 nucleotide sequence: TGCGCCAGCAGCCAAGATATTGGTACCACTGAAGCTTTCTTT. The encoded protein is CASSQDIGTTEAFF. The chain employs TRBV4-1 and TRBJ1-1; D ambiguous. The CDR3 has 14 residues. The germline V gene has CDR1 MGHRA and CDR2 YSYEKL. Trimming cost V 0 bases and J 4 bases, with 9 bases left between them.

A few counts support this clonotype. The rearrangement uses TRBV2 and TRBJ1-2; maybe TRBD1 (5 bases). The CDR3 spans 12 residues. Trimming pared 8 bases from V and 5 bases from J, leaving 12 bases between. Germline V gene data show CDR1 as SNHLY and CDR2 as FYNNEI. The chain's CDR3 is CASQGNVYGYTF. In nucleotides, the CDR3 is TGTGCCAGCCAGGGAAACGTATATGGCTACACCTTC. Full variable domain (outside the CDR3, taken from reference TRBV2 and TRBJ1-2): EPEVTQTPSHQVTQMGQEVILRCVPISNHLYFYWYRQILGQKVEFLVSFYNNEISEKSEIFDDQFSVERPDGSNFTLKIRSTKLEDSAMYFCASQGNVYGYTFGSGTRLTVV.

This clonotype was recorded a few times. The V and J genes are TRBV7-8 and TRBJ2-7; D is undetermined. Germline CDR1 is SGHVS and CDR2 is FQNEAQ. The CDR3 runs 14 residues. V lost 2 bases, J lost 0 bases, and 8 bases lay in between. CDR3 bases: TGTGCCAGCAGCTTATTCGAAAACTCCTACGAGCAGTACTTC. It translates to CASSLFENSYEQYF.

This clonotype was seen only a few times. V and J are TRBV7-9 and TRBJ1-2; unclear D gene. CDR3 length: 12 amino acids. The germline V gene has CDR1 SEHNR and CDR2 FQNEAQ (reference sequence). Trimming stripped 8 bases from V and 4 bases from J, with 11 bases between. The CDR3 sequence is CASGGRVYGYTF. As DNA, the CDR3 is TGTGCCAGCGGAGGACGGGTCTATGGCTACACCTTC.

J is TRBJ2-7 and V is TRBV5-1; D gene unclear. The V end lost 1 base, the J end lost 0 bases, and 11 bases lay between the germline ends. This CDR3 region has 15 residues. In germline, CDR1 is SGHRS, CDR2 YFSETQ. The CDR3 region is CASSLRTSSSYEQYF. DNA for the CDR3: TGCGCCAGCAGCTTGCGGACGTCGAGCTCCTACGAGCAGTACTTC.

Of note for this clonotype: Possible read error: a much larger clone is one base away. The DNA of the CDR3 is TGTGCCAGCAGCTTAGTAGCTAGCGGGGGGACAAACTACAATGAGCAGTTCTTC. It codes for CASSLVASGGTNYNEQFF. The chain couples TRBV7-2 to TRBJ2-1, with 11 bases matching TRBD2. V lost 1 base to trimming and J lost 3 bases; unmatched junction nucleotides: 8. CDR1 SGHTA and CDR2 FQGNSA come from the germline V gene. This CDR3 contains 18 residues.

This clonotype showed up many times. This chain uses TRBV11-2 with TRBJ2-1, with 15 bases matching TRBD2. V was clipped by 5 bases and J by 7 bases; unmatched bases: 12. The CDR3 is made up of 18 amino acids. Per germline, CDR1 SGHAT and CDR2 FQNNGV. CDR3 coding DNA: TGTGCCAGCAGCCCCGGGGGGACTAGCGGGGGGCTATGGAATGAGCAGTTCTTC. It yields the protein CASSPGGTSGGLWNEQFF.

The CDR3 protein is CAQPGGGNTIYF. CDR3 DNA sequence: TGTGCCCAGCCGGGTGGTGGAAACACCATATATTTT. The chain carries TRBV7-9 and TRBJ1-3, with D unclear. This CDR3 region has 12 residues. Trimming took 11 bases from V and 3 from J, leaving 11 bases between them. CDR1 is SEHNR, CDR2 FQNEAQ, per germline (reference sequence).

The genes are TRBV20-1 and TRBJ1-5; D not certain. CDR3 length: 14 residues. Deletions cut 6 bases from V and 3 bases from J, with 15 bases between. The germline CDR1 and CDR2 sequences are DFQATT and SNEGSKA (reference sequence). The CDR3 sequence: CSARMTASNQPQHF. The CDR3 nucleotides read TGCAGTGCGAGGATGACTGCCTCCAATCAGCCCCAGCATTTT.

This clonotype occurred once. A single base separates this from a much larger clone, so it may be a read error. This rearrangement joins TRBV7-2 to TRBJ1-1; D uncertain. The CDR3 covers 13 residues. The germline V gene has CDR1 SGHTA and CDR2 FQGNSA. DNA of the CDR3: TGTGCCAGCAGCTTACCCCCGAACACTGTAGCTTTCTTT. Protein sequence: CASSLPPNTVAFF.

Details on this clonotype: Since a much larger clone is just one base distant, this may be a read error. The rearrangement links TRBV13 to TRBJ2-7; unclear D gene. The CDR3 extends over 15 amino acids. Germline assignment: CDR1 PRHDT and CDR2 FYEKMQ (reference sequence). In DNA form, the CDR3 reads TGTGCCAGCAGCTTAGGAGGTGGGAACAACTACGAGCGGTACTTC. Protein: CASSLGGGNNYERYF.

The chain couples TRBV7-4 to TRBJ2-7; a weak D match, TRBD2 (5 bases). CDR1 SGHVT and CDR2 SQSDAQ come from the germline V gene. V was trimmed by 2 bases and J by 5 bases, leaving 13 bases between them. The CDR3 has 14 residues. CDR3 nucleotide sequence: TGTGCCAGCAGCTTATCATACGGGATCGACGAGCAGTACTTC. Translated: CASSLSYGIDEQYF.

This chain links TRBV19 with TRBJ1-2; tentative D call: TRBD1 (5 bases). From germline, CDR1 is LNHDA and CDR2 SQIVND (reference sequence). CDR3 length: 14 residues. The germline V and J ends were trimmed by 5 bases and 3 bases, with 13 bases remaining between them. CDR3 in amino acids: CASSVSGYDYGYTF. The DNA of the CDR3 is TGTGCCAGTAGTGTTTCAGGGTATGACTATGGCTACACCTTC.

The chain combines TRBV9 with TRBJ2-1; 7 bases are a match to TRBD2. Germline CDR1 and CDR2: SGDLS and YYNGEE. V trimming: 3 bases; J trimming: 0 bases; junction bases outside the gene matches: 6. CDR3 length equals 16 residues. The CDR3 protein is CASSGGGAPSYNEQFF. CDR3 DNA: TGTGCCAGCAGCGGGGGAGGGGCCCCCTCCTACAATGAGCAGTTCTTC.

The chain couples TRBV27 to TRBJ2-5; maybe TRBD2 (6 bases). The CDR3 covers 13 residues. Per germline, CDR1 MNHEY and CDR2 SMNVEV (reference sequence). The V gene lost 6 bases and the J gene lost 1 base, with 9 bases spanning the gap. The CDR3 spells CASRGLTQETQYF. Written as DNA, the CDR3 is TGTGCCAGCAGGGGACTCACCCAAGAGACCCAGTACTTC.

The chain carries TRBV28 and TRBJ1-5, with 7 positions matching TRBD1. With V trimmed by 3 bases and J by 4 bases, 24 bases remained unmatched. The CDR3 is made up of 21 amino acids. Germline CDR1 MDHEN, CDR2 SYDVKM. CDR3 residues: CASSLVAPRPQTGKKNQPQHF. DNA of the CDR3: TGTGCCAGCAGTTTGGTAGCTCCCCGTCCCCAGACAGGGAAGAAGAATCAGCCCCAGCATTTT.

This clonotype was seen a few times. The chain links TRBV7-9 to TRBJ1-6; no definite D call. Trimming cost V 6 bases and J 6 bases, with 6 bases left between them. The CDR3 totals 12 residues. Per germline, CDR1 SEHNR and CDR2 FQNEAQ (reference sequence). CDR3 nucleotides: TGTGCCAGCAGGGTTTCTAATTCACCCCTCCACTTT. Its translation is CASRVSNSPLHF.

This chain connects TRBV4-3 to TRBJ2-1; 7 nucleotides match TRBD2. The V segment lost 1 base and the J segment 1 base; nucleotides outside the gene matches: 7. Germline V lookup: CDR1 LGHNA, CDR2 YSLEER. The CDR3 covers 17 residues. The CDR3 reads CASSQVASGVSYNEQFF. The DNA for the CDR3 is TGCGCCAGCAGCCAAGTGGCGAGCGGGGTTTCCTACAATGAGCAGTTCTTC.

The CDR3: CASSIIWGTEAFF. The CDR3 DNA reads as TGTGCCAGTAGTATAATCTGGGGCACTGAAGCTTTCTTT. The chain joins TRBV19 to TRBJ1-1; D gene unclear. CDR3 size: 13 residues. V lost 2 bases and J lost 4, with 8 bases in between. The germline V gene has CDR1 LNHDA and CDR2 SQIVND (reference sequence). Full variable domain (remainder filled in from reference TRBV19 and TRBJ1-1): DGGITQSPKYLFRKEGQNVTLSCEQNLNHDAMYWYRQDPGQGLRLIYYSQIVNDFQKGDIAEGYSVSREKKESFPLTVTSAQKNPTAFYLCASSIIWGTEAFFGQGTRLTVV.

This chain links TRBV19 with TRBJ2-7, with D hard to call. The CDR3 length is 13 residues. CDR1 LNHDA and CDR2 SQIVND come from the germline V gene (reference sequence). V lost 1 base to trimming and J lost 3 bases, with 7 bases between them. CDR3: CASSIGEDYEQYV. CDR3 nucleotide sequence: TGTGCCAGTAGTATAGGTGAGGACTACGAGCAGTACGTC.

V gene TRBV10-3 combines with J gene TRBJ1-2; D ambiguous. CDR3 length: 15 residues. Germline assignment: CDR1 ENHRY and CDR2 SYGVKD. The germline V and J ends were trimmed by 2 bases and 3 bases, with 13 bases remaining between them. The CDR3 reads CAISETDSTDYGYTF. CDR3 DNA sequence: TGTGCCATCAGTGAGACAGACTCGACTGACTATGGCTACACCTTC.